This T cell receptor (beta chain) appears in the sequencing data of a study of breast tumors, draining lymph nodes, adjacent tissues. General observations from the study: Data fit most tumor T cells coming from lymph node, expanding in tumor.

The CDR3 is made up of 16 amino acids. Germline V gene sequence: CDR1 LGHNA, CDR2 YSLEER. Breast cancer patients provided tissue from their axillary draining lymph nodes. Remarks on this clonotype: Its antigen is unknown. A read error may account for a junction end that differs from germline.

One entry per CDR3 protein results from TCRdb running MiXCR on the multiplex PCR reads. The table shows roughly 80,000 distinct CDR3 sequences, with roughly a fifth occurring only once. This TCR was recovered from a female donor with breast cancer. Some clones in this sample may be carry-over from other donors' samples. Sequencing used axillary lymph node tissue. V and J are TRBV4-3 and TRBJ2-1, with 12 bases identical to TRBD2. CDR3 loop: CTSSRGTSGRPNEQFF. The CDR3 bases are TGCACCAGCAGCCGCGGAACTAGCGGGAGGCCCAATGAGCAGTTCTTC.